Detailed here is one TCR beta chain. Its antigen is unknown. This record comes from a study of CXCR3-negative and CXCR3-positive naive CD8 T cells. General study findings and limits: More hydrophobic TRB CDR3s were found in CXCR3-positive naive cells than in CXCR3-negative naive cells.

UMI-labeled 5' RACE yielded the TRB cDNA libraries. Each CDR3 protein gets one entry in TCRdb, which reprocessed the 5' RACE reads and gives no DNA. This table holds around 150,000 distinct CDR3 sequences. Sequencing used naive CXCR3+ CD8+ T cells from blood. Indicated subset: CD45RO-CCR7+CD27+CD95- naive CD8+ T cells expressing CXCR3 (TNR3+). This TCR was recovered from a human donor in good health. Some clones in this sample may be carry-over from other donors' samples.

CDR3 sequence: CASSIVWGKLASGANVLTF. The chain carries TRBV19 and TRBJ2-6; checking the TCRdb D call of TRBD1 is not possible without DNA. This CDR3 is 19 amino acids long. Germline V gives CDR1 LNHDA, CDR2 SQIVND (reference sequence). The whole variable domain, filled in from reference TRBV19 and TRBJ2-6, reads DGGITQSPKYLFRKEGQNVTLSCEQNLNHDAMYWYRQDPGQGLRLIYYSQIVNDFQKGDIAEGYSVSREKKESFPLTVTSAQKNPTAFYLCASSIVWGKLASGANVLTFGAGSRLTVL.